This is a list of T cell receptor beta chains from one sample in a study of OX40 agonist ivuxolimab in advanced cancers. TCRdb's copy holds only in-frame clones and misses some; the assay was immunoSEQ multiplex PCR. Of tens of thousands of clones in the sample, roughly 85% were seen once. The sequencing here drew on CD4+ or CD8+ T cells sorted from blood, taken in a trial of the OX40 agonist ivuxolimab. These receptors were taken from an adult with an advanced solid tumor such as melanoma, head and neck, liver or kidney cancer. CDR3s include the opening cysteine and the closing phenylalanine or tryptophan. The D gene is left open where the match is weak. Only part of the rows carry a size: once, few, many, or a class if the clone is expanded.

CASSLAVGRGSRETQYF | TGTGCCAGCAGCCTTGCGGTGGGTAGAGGCAGTAGGGAGACCCAGTACTTC | - | TRBV5-4 | - | TRBJ2-5
CASSLGDFSTDTQYF | TGTGCCAGCAGCTTAGGGGACTTTAGCACAGATACGCAGTATTTT | few | TRBV11-2 | - | TRBJ2-3
CASPRGYYNEQFF | TGTGCCTCCCCCCGGGGGTACTACAATGAGCAGTTCTTC | - | TRBV30 | - | TRBJ2-1
CASSPQSGGRSGNTIYF | TGCGCCAGCAGCCCCCAGTCGGGGGGGCGATCTGGAAACACCATATATTTT | - | TRBV5-1 | - | TRBJ1-3
CASSLPGGRDLPGELFF | TGTGCCAGCAGCCTACCCGGGGGGAGGGACCTCCCCGGGGAGCTGTTTTTT | - | TRBV11-3 | TRBD2 | TRBJ2-2
CSAGQGRGDEQYF | TGCAGCGCCGGACAGGGAAGAGGGGACGAGCAGTACTTC | - | TRBV29-1 | TRBD1 | TRBJ2-7
CASSATPGQSYEQYF | TGTGCCAGCAGCGCGACACCGGGACAGTCCTACGAGCAGTACTTC | - | TRBV9 | TRBD1 | TRBJ2-7
CASSLTDRGRLGEQYF | TGTGCCAGCAGCTTAACGGACAGGGGGCGCCTGGGCGAGCAGTACTTC | once | TRBV7-9 | TRBD1 | TRBJ2-7
CASSRTATYNEQFF | TGTGCCAGCAGCCGGACAGCAACTTACAATGAGCAGTTCTTC | once | TRBV9 | - | TRBJ2-1
CATSSGGTGENEKLFF | TGTGCCACCAGCAGCGGGGGGACAGGGGAGAATGAAAAACTGTTTTTT | - | TRBV15 | TRBD1 | TRBJ1-4
CASTGRNYEQYF | TGTGCCAGCACCGGACGGAACTACGAGCAGTACTTC | - | TRBV7-2 | - | TRBJ2-7
CSVGPTTTGEQYF | TGCAGCGTTGGTCCTACTACTACGGGCGAGCAGTACTTC | - | TRBV29-1 | - | TRBJ2-7
CASSIQGEGYNEQFF | TGTGCCAGCAGCATACAGGGGGAGGGGTACAATGAGCAGTTCTTC | - | TRBV9 | - | TRBJ2-1
CAWANRGLAKNIQYF | TGTGCCTGGGCGAACAGGGGACTAGCCAAAAACATTCAGTACTTC | - | TRBV30 | - | TRBJ2-4
CSGGTGGAAYGYTF | TGCAGCGGGGGGACAGGGGGCGCAGCCTATGGCTACACCTTC | - | TRBV29-1 | TRBD1 | TRBJ1-2
CASSGPLLAGVTDTQYF | TGTGCCAGCAGCGGGCCCCTACTAGCGGGAGTGACAGATACGCAGTATTTT | - | TRBV14 | TRBD2 | TRBJ2-3
CASSLVSGAGNTIYF | TGTGCCAGCAGCTTAGTGTCAGGGGCTGGAAACACCATATATTTT | - | TRBV7-2 | - | TRBJ1-3
CASSLDADTQYF | TGTGCCAGCAGCTTAGATGCCGATACGCAGTATTTT | - | TRBV7-2 | - | TRBJ2-3
CASSQGRATANQPQHF | TGTGCCAGCAGCCAAGGACGGGCCACGGCCAATCAGCCCCAGCATTTT | once | TRBV14 | - | TRBJ1-5
CASSSGTVRNEKLFF | TGTGCCAGCAGCTCGGGGACAGTCAGGAATGAAAAACTGTTTTTT | - | TRBV5-4 | TRBD1 | TRBJ1-4
CASSPGTGEQETQYF | TGTGCCAGCAGCCCGGGGACAGGGGAGCAAGAGACCCAGTACTTC | - | TRBV7-2 | TRBD1 | TRBJ2-5
CASSLGQGGTEAFF | TGTGCCAGCAGCTTGGGTCAGGGTGGCACTGAAGCTTTCTTT | - | TRBV5-8 | - | TRBJ1-1
CSVGRLAPKSSYNEQFF | TGCAGCGTTGGCCGGCTAGCGCCGAAAAGCTCCTACAATGAGCAGTTCTTC | - | TRBV29-1 | - | TRBJ2-1
CASSPAWVSSTDTQYF | TGCGCCAGCAGCCCGGCTTGGGTTTCTAGCACAGATACGCAGTATTTT | - | TRBV5-1 | - | TRBJ2-3
CASSLDRTDNEQFF | TGTGCCAGCAGCTTAGACAGGACCGACAATGAGCAGTTCTTC | few | TRBV7-2 | - | TRBJ2-1
CASSPFTDTQYF | TGTGCCAGCAGCCCCTTCACAGATACGCAGTATTTT | - | TRBV7-2 | - | TRBJ2-3
CASSPSGGGTEAFF | TGTGCCAGCAGCCCTAGTGGAGGGGGCACTGAAGCTTTCTTT | - | TRBV7-3 | - | TRBJ1-1
CASSLAVGQGTDTQYF | TGTGCCAGCAGCCTAGCCGTGGGACAGGGAACAGATACGCAGTATTTT | - | TRBV7-6 | TRBD1 | TRBJ2-3